The clone carrying this T cell receptor (beta chain) is a singleton in its sample. Germline loops: CDR1 ENHRY, CDR2 SYGVKD. V shed 6 bases and J 6 bases; nucleotides not matched to a gene: 3. The CDR3 has 15 amino acids. The record originates from a study of blood T cell repertoires in COVID-19. The wider study: Sites across the United States, Italy and Spain contributed samples from acute and convalescent COVID-19.

The table came from immunoSEQ multiplex PCR; TCRdb's copy has only in-frame clones and leaves some out. This sample carries under 85,000 clones, around 85% of them seen once, and the ten largest clones take approximately 16%. The sample was peripheral blood. The rearrangement uses TRBV10-3 and TRBJ2-2; 14 bases line up with TRBD2. This sequence originates from a middle-aged man with COVID-19, enrolled during active disease. The CDR3 loop reads CAIRTSGGAAGELFF. CDR3 DNA: TGTGCCATCAGGACTAGCGGGGGGGCAGCCGGGGAGCTGTTTTTT.